This T cell receptor beta chain was found in a study of spatial heterogeneity in lung cancer. Study-wide points: Tumoral mutation counts were tracked by counts of expanded intratumoral alpha and beta TCRs.

Each CDR3 protein is one row after TCRdb ran MiXCR on the 5' RACE reads. The sample records 7,500 to 9,000 distinct CDR3 sequences, roughly 9.6% being singletons. This clonotype was found many times. The antigen remains undetermined. Stated time point: sample taken at primary tumor resection. The origin of this receptor is a male donor with early-stage non-small cell lung cancer. The sample was lung tumor tissue, taken at surgery.

The CDR3 spells CASRDPLTEAFF. As DNA, the CDR3 is TGTGCCAGCAGGGACCCCCTAACTGAAGCTTTCTTT. The V call is TRBV27, the J call TRBJ1-1; D is unclear. Germline CDR1 and CDR2: MNHEY and SMNVEV (reference sequence). The CDR3 covers 12 residues. The V and J ends lost 6 bases and 5 bases respectively, with 10 bases between them.